The clone carrying this TCR beta chain turned up a few times. What it binds is not known. Trimming cost V 4 bases and J 2 bases, with 13 bases left between them. The germline gives CDR1 SGHRS, CDR2 YFSETQ. The CDR3 consists of 14 residues. This entry is derived from a study of cytotoxic CD8 clonotypes in ibrutinib-treated CLL. About the study: After treatment lasting a median approximately eleven months, range 6 to 36, response samples were collected. Findings and caveats of the study: Public clonotypes proved infrequent, and on treatment they shrank or remained steady.

Target depth was 1 in 200,000 to 1 in 1 million T cells, about 10x per clonotype. Here immunoSEQ multiplex PCR was the method, and the copy in TCRdb shows in-frame clones only, minus some. The sample has about 89,000 clones, approximately 78% seen once. Sequences were derived from PBMCs, sampled after 12 months of ibrutinib treatment. The chain is built from TRBV5-1 and TRBJ2-7; possible D gene TRBD2, 7 bases. The origin of this receptor is a human donor with chronic lymphocytic leukemia. The CDR3 sequence: CASSSPGGPYEQYF. CDR3 in DNA: TGCGCCAGCAGCAGCCCCGGGGGGCCCTACGAGCAGTACTTC.